This T cell receptor beta chain comes out of a study of molecular identifiers for immune sequencing clone quantification. In germline, CDR1 is SGHRS, CDR2 YFSETQ. The CDR3 runs 17 residues. TCRdb reanalysed the PCR reads using MiXCR and keeps one entry per CDR3 protein. This sample has around 20,000 distinct CDR3 sequences; roughly 17% occur once, and the top ten carry 0.95% to 1%. Of note for this clonotype: An end of the junction does not agree with germline; a read error may underlie this.

Naive CD8 T cells underwent sorting with the CD8+CD4-CCR7+CD45RA+ definition. The rearrangement links TRBV5-1 to TRBJ1-4; D gene ambiguous. The sequence derives from a human donor in good health. Some libraries in this study had Jurkat cell RNA spiked in. The sample consisted of naive CD8+ T cells from blood, with Jurkat cell RNA spiked in. Subset given: FACS-sorted CD8+CD4-CCR7+CD45RA+ naive T cells. The CDR3 DNA is TGCGCCAGCAGCTTGGCCGGTTCAGGACCAACTAATGAAAAACTGTCTTTT. Translated, it gives CASSLAGSGPTNEKLSF.